This entry features one TCR beta chain sequence. These data originate in a study of cytomegalovirus exposure and HLA in healthy donors. CDR1 is SGHRS and CDR2 is YFSETQ in the germline V gene. This CDR3 is built from 14 residues. V lost 3 bases, J lost 1 base, and 7 bases lay in between. The PCR was carried out with 60 Vbeta primers and 13 Jbeta primers. Using immunoSEQ multiplex PCR, the repertoire was profiled, and TCRdb retains in-frame clones only, with some absent. The top ten clones hold 1% of a sample with 100,000 to 150,000 clones, 75% to 90% of them seen once. The chain has TRBV5-1 and TRBJ2-2; D possibly corresponds to TRBD1 (6 bases). The sequenced material came from PBMCs. This clonotype originated in a man aged 40-49 years in good health and CMV-seronegative. The CDR3 here is CASSSGQNTGELFF. DNA for the CDR3: TGCGCCAGCAGCTCGGGACAGAACACCGGGGAGCTGTTTTTT.